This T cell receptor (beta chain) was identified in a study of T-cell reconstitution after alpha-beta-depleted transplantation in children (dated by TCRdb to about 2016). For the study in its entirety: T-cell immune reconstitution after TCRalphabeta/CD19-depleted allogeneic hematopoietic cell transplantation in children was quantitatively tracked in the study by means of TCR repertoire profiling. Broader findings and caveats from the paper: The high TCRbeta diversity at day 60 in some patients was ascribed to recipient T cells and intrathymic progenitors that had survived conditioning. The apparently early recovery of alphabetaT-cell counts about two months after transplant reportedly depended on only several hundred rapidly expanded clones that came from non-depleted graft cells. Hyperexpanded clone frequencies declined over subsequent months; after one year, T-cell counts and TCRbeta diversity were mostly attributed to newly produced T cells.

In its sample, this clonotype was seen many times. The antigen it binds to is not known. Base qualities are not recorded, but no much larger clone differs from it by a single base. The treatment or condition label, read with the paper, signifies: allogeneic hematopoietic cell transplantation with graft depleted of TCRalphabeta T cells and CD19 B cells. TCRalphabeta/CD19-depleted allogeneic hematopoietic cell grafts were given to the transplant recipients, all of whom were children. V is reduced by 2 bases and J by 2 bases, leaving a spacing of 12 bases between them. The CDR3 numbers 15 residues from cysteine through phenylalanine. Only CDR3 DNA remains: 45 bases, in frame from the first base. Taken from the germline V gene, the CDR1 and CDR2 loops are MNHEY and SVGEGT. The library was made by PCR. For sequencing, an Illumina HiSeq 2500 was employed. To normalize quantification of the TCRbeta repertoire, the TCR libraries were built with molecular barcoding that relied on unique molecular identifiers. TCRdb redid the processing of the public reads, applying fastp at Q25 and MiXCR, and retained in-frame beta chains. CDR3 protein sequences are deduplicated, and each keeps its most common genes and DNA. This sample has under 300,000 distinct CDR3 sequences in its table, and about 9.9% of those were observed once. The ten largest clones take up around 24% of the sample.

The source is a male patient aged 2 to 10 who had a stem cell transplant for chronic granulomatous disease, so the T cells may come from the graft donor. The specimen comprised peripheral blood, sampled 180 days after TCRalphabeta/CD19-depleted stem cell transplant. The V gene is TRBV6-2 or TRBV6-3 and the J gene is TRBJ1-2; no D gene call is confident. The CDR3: CASSYRPETNYGYTF. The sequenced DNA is TGTGCCAGCAGTTACCGTCCAGAGACGAACTATGGCTACACCTTC.